What follows are 30 T cell receptor beta chains derived from one specimen sequenced in a study of blood T cell repertoires in COVID-19. Libraries were prepared by immunoSEQ multiplex PCR; TCRdb keeps only in-frame clonotypes and omits some of them. The data show some 500,000 clones, roughly 90% seen once. The sample consisted of PBMCs or T cells enriched from blood (not recorded which). The origin of the receptors is a woman aged 40 to 50 who had recovered from COVID-19.

CDR3 nucleotides: TGTGCCAGCAGCCTAATAGCGGGAGACCGAGATACGCAGTATTTT. Residues: CASSLIAGDRDTQYF. The gene calls are TRBV14 and TRBJ2-3; 9 bases are a match to TRBD2. V gave up 4 bases and J gave up 5 bases; unmatched junction bases: 7. The CDR3 length is 15 residues. Per germline, CDR1 SGHDN and CDR2 FVKESK.

The chain joins TRBV5-1 to TRBJ1-4, with 7 bases that match TRBD1. V trimming: 4 bases; J trimming: 4 bases; junction bases outside the gene matches: 4. Germline-derived CDR1 and CDR2 are SGHRS and YFSETQ. The CDR3 sequence is 14 residues long. This chain's CDR3 is CASSRDSYNEKLFF. The CDR3, as DNA: TGCGCCAGCAGCCGGGACAGCTATAATGAAAAACTGTTTTTT.

The chain links TRBV14 to TRBJ2-5; weak D call: TRBD1 (6 bases). This CDR3 contains 17 residues. The germline V and J ends were trimmed by 6 bases and 7 bases, with 27 bases remaining between them. Germline V CDR1 and CDR2: SGHDN, FVKESK. CDR3: CASSHSKLGAIYRTQYF. The CDR3 DNA reads TGTGCCAGCAGTCACTCAAAATTGGGGGCCATATACCGGACCCAGTACTTC.

The CDR3 region has the DNA TGCGCCAGCAGCGGGGGGGAGACCTATAATTCACCCCTCCACTTT. Translation: CASSGGETYNSPLHF. The rearrangement links TRBV5-1 to TRBJ1-6; D perhaps matches TRBD1 (5 bases). The CDR3 covers 15 residues. The V and J ends lost 4 bases and 2 bases respectively, with 10 bases between them. Germline CDR1 is SGHRS and CDR2 is YFSETQ.

This sequence joins TRBV2 and TRBJ1-1; possible D gene TRBD1, 5 bases. CDR3 size: 19 residues. Germline CDR1 and CDR2: SNHLY and FYNNEI. The V gene lost 3 bases and the J gene lost 4 bases, with 27 bases spanning the gap. The CDR3 region has the DNA TGTGCCAGCAGTGATGGACCTTGGACGCAAGGAACGGGGGGCACTGAAGCTTTCTTT. Translating gives CASSDGPWTQGTGGTEAFF.

With respect to this clone: No DNA is shown, since the ends of the CDR3 on it are uncertain; the CDR3 is the one TCRdb lists. The J gene is TRBJ1-5, the V gene TRBV27. Counting both end residues, the CDR3 totals 16 amino acids. Germline-derived CDR1 and CDR2 are MNHEY and SMNVEV (reference sequence). CDR3 sequence: CASSSSGGRVDQPQHF.

The J gene is TRBJ1-4, the V gene TRBV6-5; D is unclear. V lost 4 bases and J 0 bases, leaving 6 bases between the germline ends. The CDR3 runs to 14 residues. The germline CDR1 and CDR2 sequences are MNHEY and SVGAGI. The CDR3 reads CASSLSATNEKLFF. CDR3 sequence (DNA): TGTGCCAGCAGTTTATCCGCAACTAATGAAAAACTGTTTTTT.

The V and J genes are TRBV7-8 and TRBJ2-7; 11 positions agree with TRBD2. J gave up 2 bases and V 0 bases, and 3 bases lay outside the gene matches. The length of the CDR3 is 16 residues. Germline CDR1 reads SGHVS; CDR2 reads FQNEAQ. Written as DNA, the CDR3 is TGTGCCAGCAGCTTAGCCGGGACTAGCGGTACCTACGAGCAGTACTTC. Translation: CASSLAGTSGTYEQYF.

The chain couples TRBV9 to TRBJ2-2; 9 bases are shared with TRBD2. Losses at the gene ends were 4 bases for V and 4 bases for J; bases not matched to a gene: 8. The CDR3 runs to 16 residues. CDR1 is SGDLS, CDR2 YYNGEE, per germline. For the CDR3, the DNA is TGTGCCAGCAGCCCCAGACTAGCGGAGAGCACCGGGGAGCTGTTTTTT. Encoded protein: CASSPRLAESTGELFF.

This sequence joins TRBV5-4 and TRBJ1-5; no clear D. Germline V CDR1 and CDR2: SGHNT, YYREEE (reference sequence). This CDR3 has 16 amino acids. V shed 0 bases and J shed 0 bases, with 10 bases lying between them. The CDR3 nucleotides are TGTGCCAGCAGCTTGGGGGCTCCCGATAGCAATCAGCCCCAGCATTTT. It translates to CASSLGAPDSNQPQHF.

The chain uses TRBV5-1 and TRBJ2-5; 7 positions match TRBD1. The germline CDR1 and CDR2 sequences are SGHRS and YFSETQ. The CDR3 runs to 15 residues. V shed 4 bases, J shed 0 bases, and the junction held 6 bases outside the gene matches. The CDR3 bases are TGCGCCAGCAGCAGGCAGGGACAGAACCAAGAGACCCAGTACTTC. Translating gives CASSRQGQNQETQYF.

The chain employs TRBV30 and TRBJ1-3; the D gene is possibly TRBD1 (6 bases). Germline V gives CDR1 GTSNPN, CDR2 SVGIG (reference sequence). The V end lost 2 bases, the J end lost 0 bases, and 29 bases lay between the germline ends. The length of the CDR3 is 21 residues. The CDR3: CAWSYFLPLAGASFSGNTIYF. The CDR3 nucleotides read TGTGCCTGGAGTTACTTCCTCCCGCTTGCAGGGGCCAGCTTCTCTGGAAACACCATATATTTT.

The J gene is TRBJ1-1, the V gene TRBV7-8; TRBD1 matches at 11 bases. Trimming at V came to 6 bases and at J to 5 bases, leaving 20 bases not matched to a gene. Germline V gene sequence: CDR1 SGHVS, CDR2 FQNEAQ. This CDR3 comprises 19 residues. CDR3 DNA sequence: TGTGCCAGCAGTTTGGACAGGGGGCGCTGGGAAGGTTTAGGAACTGAAGCTTTCTTT. Translation gives CASSLDRGRWEGLGTEAFF.

The CDR3 sequence is CASSPRGPNTGELFF. Here the CDR3 DNA reads TGTGCCAGCAGCCCGCGAGGGCCGAACACCGGGGAGCTGTTTTTT. The gene calls are TRBV7-9 and TRBJ2-2, with D possibly matching TRBD2 (5 bases). Looked up from germline, CDR1 is SEHNR and CDR2 is FQNEAQ (reference sequence). The ends were cut back, 5 bases at V and 0 bases at J, with 10 bases in the middle. The CDR3 covers 15 residues.

The rearrangement uses TRBV6-2 or TRBV6-3 and TRBJ2-7; 9 nucleotides match TRBD2. V shed 6 bases, J shed 3 bases, and the junction held 9 bases outside the gene matches. The length of the CDR3 is 15 residues. CDR1 is MNHEY, CDR2 SVGEGT, per germline. This CDR3 reads CASSFGTSFIYEQYF. In nucleotides, the CDR3 is TGTGCCAGCAGCTTCGGGACTAGCTTTATCTACGAGCAGTACTTC.

The rearrangement links TRBV20-1 to TRBJ2-1, with no clear D. Trimming shortened V by 3 bases and J by 5 bases, and 8 bases separated the two germline ends. In germline, CDR1 is DFQATT, CDR2 SNEGSKA (reference sequence). There are 12 residues in the CDR3. This CDR3 reads CSASSSNNEQFF. In DNA form, the CDR3 reads TGCAGTGCTAGTTCGTCTAACAATGAGCAGTTCTTC.

J is TRBJ2-5 and V is TRBV15; D gene unclear. Trimming cost V 1 base and J 5 bases, with 14 bases left between them. The CDR3 extends over 15 amino acids. Germline CDR1 LNHNV, CDR2 YYDKDF (reference sequence). The CDR3 bases are TGTGCCACCAGCAGAGCACATCAGGAACGGGAGACCCAGTACTTC. Its translation is CATSRAHQERETQYF.

This clone was observed once. The V call is TRBV11-3, the J call TRBJ2-5; tentative D call: TRBD2 (5 bases). The CDR3 totals 14 residues. Germline V CDR1 and CDR2: SGHNT, YENEEA. V was cut by 0 bases and J by 5 bases, with 10 bases left in between. The CDR3 is CASSLDHGGETQYF. The CDR3 DNA is TGTGCCAGCAGCTTAGATCATGGCGGGGAGACCCAGTACTTC.

The chain combines TRBV7-9 with TRBJ1-4; no definite D call. This CDR3 region has 16 residues. Germline values: CDR1 SEHNR, CDR2 FQNEAQ (reference sequence). V was pared by 5 bases and J by 0 bases, with 13 bases between. The CDR3 spells CASSPFFGSTNEKLFF. The CDR3 bases are TGTGCCAGCAGCCCTTTCTTTGGCTCAACTAATGAAAAACTGTTTTTT.

Points on this clone: Other DNA variants within this sample encode the same CDR3. The chain couples TRBV18 to TRBJ2-1; 8 nucleotides agree with TRBD1. Germline assignment: CDR1 KGHSH and CDR2 LQKENI. The V gene end was trimmed by 3 bases and the J gene end by 1 base; junction bases not matched to a gene: 5. The CDR3 is 16 amino acids. The CDR3 loop is CASSPTGASSYNEQFF. CDR3 DNA: TGTGCCAGCTCACCGACAGGGGCCAGTTCCTACAATGAGCAGTTCTTC.

J is TRBJ1-2 and V is TRBV5-8; unclear D gene. The V gene's germline CDR1 is SGHTS and CDR2 YDEGEE. Trimming took 4 bases from V and 4 from J, leaving 14 bases between them. The length of the CDR3 is 14 residues. DNA of the CDR3: TGTGCCAGCAGCACCGGTCGGGATACCTATGGCTACACCTTC. Residues: CASSTGRDTYGYTF.

CDR3 DNA: TGTGCTAGTGGTTTGGCCTTAGCGGGAGCCCGGAATGAGCAGTTCTTC. As protein: CASGLALAGARNEQFF. The chain employs TRBV12-5 and TRBJ2-1, with 9 bases that match TRBD2. The CDR3 consists of 16 residues. Germline-derived CDR1 and CDR2 are LGHNT and FRNRAP. V gave up 1 base and J gave up 7 bases; unmatched junction bases: 8.

V usage is TRBV29-1 and J usage is TRBJ1-2; the D is unclear. CDR1 and CDR2 from the germline V gene are SQVTM and ANQGSEA. The CDR3 loop spans 16 amino acids. Trimming stripped 7 bases from V and 3 bases from J, with 24 bases between. The CDR3 sequence is CSASWGTPGFDYGYTF. In DNA form, the CDR3 reads TGCAGCGCCTCTTGGGGAACCCCGGGATTTGACTATGGCTACACCTTC. The whole variable domain, remainder taken from reference TRBV29-1 and TRBJ1-2, is SAVISQKPSRDICQRGTSLTIQCQVDSQVTMMFWYRQQPGQSLTLIATANQGSEATYESGFVIDKFPISRPNLTFSTLTVSNMSPEDSSIYLCSASWGTPGFDYGYTFGSGTRLTVV.

This clone was seen a single time. The J gene is TRBJ1-3, the V gene TRBV5-1, with D unclear. V was pared by 4 bases and J by 4 bases, with 12 bases between. CDR1 is SGHRS, CDR2 YFSETQ, per germline. The CDR3 is made up of 14 amino acids. The chain's CDR3 is CASSIGPGGNTIYF. The CDR3 DNA reads as TGCGCCAGCAGCATAGGACCGGGAGGAAACACCATATATTTT. The entire variable domain, with the rest obtained from reference TRBV5-1 and TRBJ1-3, is as follows: KAGVTQTPRYLIKTRGQQVTLSCSPISGHRSVSWYQQTPGQGLQFLFEYFSETQRNKGNFPGRFSGRQFSNSRSEMNVSTLELGDSALYLCASSIGPGGNTIYFGEGSWLTVV.

The J gene is TRBJ1-1, the V gene TRBV20-1; 9 nucleotides match TRBD1. Germline V CDR1 and CDR2: DFQATT, SNEGSKA (reference sequence). The CDR3 totals 11 residues. V was pared by 3 bases and J by 9 bases, with 2 bases of the junction left unmatched. CDR3 coding DNA: TGCAGTGCTAGGGGACAGGGTCAAGCTTTCTTT. It is translated as CSARGQGQAFF.

This chain links TRBV15 with TRBJ2-7; weak D call: TRBD2 (6 bases). Between the trimmed V and J ends, which lost 0 bases and 13 bases, there was a span of 16 bases. The CDR3 is 13 residues long. Germline CDR1 is LNHNV and CDR2 is YYDKDF (reference sequence). The CDR3 bases are TGTGCCACCAGCAGAGATCTTAGGCGGGACGGTTACTTC. It encodes CATSRDLRRDGYF.

The chain has TRBV5-5 and TRBJ1-2, with 8 bases aligning to TRBD1. V was pared by 6 bases and J by 7 bases, with 8 bases of the junction left unmatched. The CDR3 has 13 amino acids. Germline loops: CDR1 SGHKS, CDR2 YYEKEE (reference sequence). CDR3 nucleotides: TGTGCCAGCACCCTGCAGGGGGCTGGTGGCTACACCTTC. This translates into CASTLQGAGGYTF.

This rearrangement joins TRBV5-4 to TRBJ2-7, with 7 bases fitting TRBD1. Looked up from germline, CDR1 is SGHNT and CDR2 is YYREEE (reference sequence). V was clipped by 0 bases and J by 3 bases; unmatched bases: 12. The CDR3 spans 17 residues. The CDR3 sequence: CASSLGGAGGVFYEQYF. CDR3 nucleotide sequence: TGTGCCAGCAGCTTGGGGGGTGCAGGGGGAGTTTTCTACGAGCAGTACTTC.

This chain uses TRBV28 with TRBJ2-7; TRBD1 matches at 10 bases. The germline V gene has CDR1 MDHEN and CDR2 SYDVKM. Trimming took 6 bases from V and 0 from J; bases not matched to a gene: 17. The length of the CDR3 is 19 residues. The CDR3 loop reads CASRWWGDRGAPSSYEQYF. In nucleotides, the CDR3 is TGTGCCAGCAGATGGTGGGGGGACAGGGGTGCCCCTAGCTCCTACGAGCAGTACTTC.

The J gene is TRBJ1-1, the V gene TRBV20-1, with 7 bases matching TRBD1. Trimming cost V 3 bases and J 3 bases; bases outside gene matches: 13. The CDR3 has 16 residues. Germline CDR1 reads DFQATT; CDR2 reads SNEGSKA (reference sequence). The CDR3 reads CSASDPRTGGDTEAFF. The CDR3 region has the DNA TGCAGTGCTAGTGACCCGCGGACAGGCGGGGACACTGAAGCTTTCTTT.